The 12 T cell receptor beta chains below were found in one sample sequenced in a study of T cells expressing NK-cell markers (dated by TCRdb to 2018 to 2021). The library was generated by 5' RACE. The run used an Illumina HiSeq 2000. TCRdb reanalyzed the reads, keeping one entry per CDR3 protein sequence and omitting DNA. This sample's table carries some 460,000 distinct CDR3 sequences. More than 1.4% of the sample belongs to the ten largest clones. Sequenced sample: blood T cells: a sorted CD56 or NKG2C T cell subset, CD4+ or CD8+ T cells, or bulk PBMC T cells (not recorded which). These receptors were collected from a woman in her forties or fifties in good health. Donor details come from another sample of the same person, matched by shared clones.

This rearrangement joins TRBV12-3 or TRBV12-4 to TRBJ1-4; without DNA, the TCRdb call of TRBD1 cannot be checked. The CDR3 extends over 15 amino acids. This chain's CDR3 is CASSPTGFRHEKLFF.

The CDR3 reads CSARDRTGMNTEAFF. The chain couples TRBV20-1 to TRBJ1-1; TCRdb lists TRBD1, though no DNA is available to test this call. Germline V gene lookup returns CDR1 DFQATT and CDR2 SNEGSKA (reference sequence). This CDR3 comprises 15 residues.

CDR3: CASSRLQGFDTEAFF. The chain has TRBV12-3 or TRBV12-4 and TRBJ1-1; no DNA is available, so the TRBD1 call from TCRdb remains unchecked. The CDR3 is made up of 15 amino acids.

The CDR3 sequence: CASSPRGRETQYF. The V and J genes are TRBV13 and TRBJ2-5; the TCRdb D gene call, TRBD1, has no DNA to confirm it. In germline, CDR1 is PRHDT, CDR2 FYEKMQ (reference sequence). The CDR3 spans 13 residues. The full variable domain, with the rest looked up from reference TRBV13 and TRBJ2-5, is AAGVIQSPRHLIKEKRETATLKCYPIPRHDTVYWYQQGPGQDPQFLISFYEKMQSDKGSIPDRFSAQQFSDYHSELNMSSLELGDSALYFCASSPRGRETQYFGPGTRLLVL.

This chain joins TRBV12-3 or TRBV12-4 and TRBJ1-2; the D gene TCRdb calls, TRBD1, cannot be checked with no DNA. There are 14 residues in the CDR3. The CDR3: CASSPRQDGDGYTF.

The chain has TRBV18 and TRBJ2-2; TCRdb names TRBD1, which stays unverified in the absence of DNA. Germline V gene sequence: CDR1 KGHSH, CDR2 LQKENI. The CDR3 runs to 12 residues. The CDR3 region is CASRTGSGELFF.

The chain employs TRBV5-1 and TRBJ2-1. CDR1 is SGHRS, CDR2 YFSETQ, per germline. This CDR3 region has 14 residues. The CDR3 reads CASSLGRSYNEQFF.

The rearrangement joins TRBV12-3 or TRBV12-4 to TRBJ2-7. The CDR3 runs to 14 residues. The CDR3 reads CASSPSGSSYEQYF.

This chain links TRBV5-1 with TRBJ2-3; TCRdb reports TRBD2, a call that lacks DNA to check it against. Germline values: CDR1 SGHRS, CDR2 YFSETQ. CDR3 size: 13 residues. Here the CDR3 reads CASSASSRDTQYF. Supplemented by reference TRBV5-1 and TRBJ2-3, the full variable domain reads KAGVTQTPRYLIKTRGQQVTLSCSPISGHRSVSWYQQTPGQGLQFLFEYFSETQRNKGNFPGRFSGRQFSNSRSEMNVSTLELGDSALYLCASSASSRDTQYFGPGTRLTVL.

This rearrangement joins TRBV6-5 to TRBJ1-2; TCRdb names TRBD1, which stays unverified in the absence of DNA. This CDR3 comprises 16 residues. The germline V gene has CDR1 MNHEY and CDR2 SVGAGI. The CDR3 reads CASSYPMSTGLYGYTF.

The rearrangement links TRBV6-1 to TRBJ2-3; TCRdb designates TRBD2, a call that cannot be tested without DNA. The CDR3 is 16 amino acids. Germline assignment: CDR1 MNHNS and CDR2 SASEGT. CDR3 protein: CASSEIQTGPTDTQYF.

The V and J genes are TRBV28 and TRBJ2-2; TCRdb gives TRBD2 as the D gene, but with no DNA this cannot be confirmed. CDR3 size: 15 residues. Germline V gene sequence: CDR1 MDHEN, CDR2 SYDVKM. CDR3 in amino acids: CASSAGGDVTGELFF.